The clone carrying this TCR beta chain was observed a handful of times. The record originates from a study of T-cell reconstitution after alpha-beta-depleted transplantation in children. The CDR3 has 13 residues. From germline, CDR1 is MNHEY and CDR2 SMNVEV (reference sequence). Trimming pared 2 bases from V and 2 bases from J, leaving 6 bases between. Unique molecular identifiers were incorporated when the TCRbeta library was constructed. TCRdb re-derived calls from the PCR reads in MiXCR, one entry per CDR3 protein. The table shows more than 450,000 distinct CDR3 sequences, with around 20% occurring only once.

Here the sequenced sample was PBMCs from the stem cell graft donor, taken from the stem cell graft. The source is a human donor who donated a stem cell graft to a child with acute lymphoblastic leukemia. The chain combines TRBV27 with TRBJ1-1; D uncertain. As DNA, the CDR3 is TGTGCCAGCAGTTTACAGCCAAACACTGAAGCTTTCTTT. Amino acid sequence: CASSLQPNTEAFF.